The 7 T cell receptor beta chains listed next were all sequenced from one sample in a study of human CD8 memory T cell subsets. The TCR beta sequencing libraries came from UMI-labeled 5' RACE. TCRdb reprocessed the 5' RACE reads and stores each CDR3 protein as one record, lacking DNA. The listing contains under 20,000 distinct CDR3 sequences. The sequenced sample was CD8+ T cells from PBMCs. The receptors come from a human donor in good health.

The rearrangement links TRBV28 to TRBJ2-7; TCRdb's assignment of TRBD1 cannot be checked, as there is no DNA. The length of the CDR3 is 18 residues. Germline loops: CDR1 MDHEN, CDR2 SYDVKM. This CDR3 reads CASSSDRSPGTALYEQYF.

The V gene is TRBV27, the J gene TRBJ2-1; TCRdb selects TRBD1, and the lack of DNA leaves this call unchecked. Germline CDR1 and CDR2: MNHEY and SMNVEV (reference sequence). CDR3 length: 15 residues. The CDR3 sequence is CASSLSKVGGSEQFF.

V usage is TRBV7-8 and J usage is TRBJ2-7; TCRdb designates TRBD1, a call that cannot be tested without DNA. This CDR3 is 15 amino acids long. The germline CDR1 and CDR2 sequences are SGHVS and FQNEAQ. This chain's CDR3 is CASSLATNSGDEQYF.

The J gene is TRBJ2-1, the V gene TRBV9; TCRdb calls TRBD1, which cannot be checked without DNA. Germline V gives CDR1 SGDLS, CDR2 YYNGEE. The CDR3 contains 15 residues. CDR3 in amino acids: CASTKGTGDYNEQFF. Full variable domain (outside the CDR3, taken from reference TRBV9 and TRBJ2-1): DSGVTQTPKHLITATGQRVTLRCSPRSGDLSVYWYQQSLDQGLQFLIQYYNGEERAKGNILERFSAQQFPDLHSELNLSSLELGDSALYFCASTKGTGDYNEQFFGPGTRLTVL.

The chain carries TRBV16 and TRBJ2-7; no DNA is available, so the TRBD2 call from TCRdb remains unchecked. Germline CDR1 KGHSY, CDR2 FQNENV. This CDR3 region has 14 residues. CDR3 sequence: CASSPTGGVAEQYF.

The chain joins TRBV12-3 or TRBV12-4 to TRBJ2-7; the TRBD1 assignment by TCRdb is unverifiable without DNA. CDR3 size: 14 residues. The CDR3 sequence: CASSFQGLSYEQYF.

The chain couples TRBV5-1 to TRBJ2-7; TCRdb's D gene call, TRBD1, goes unchecked for lack of DNA. The CDR3 is made up of 13 amino acids. In germline, CDR1 is SGHRS, CDR2 YFSETQ. The CDR3 here is CASKGTSSYEQYF.